Described below is a single TCR beta chain sequence and its context. No cognate antigen has been identified for it. Base qualities are missing; no much larger clone stands one base away. Other DNA sequences of this sample code for an identical CDR3. The germline V gene encodes CDR1 LNHDA and CDR2 SQIVND (reference sequence). V and J are truncated by 5 bases and 1 base respectively, leaving an intervening sequence of 9 bases. Including the terminal cysteine and phenylalanine, the CDR3 comprises 13 residues. Left in the record is the CDR3 DNA by itself, 39 bases read in frame from the first base. CD8 naive samples consisted of CD45RO-negative cells that were positively selected for CCR7, yielding a CD45RA+CCR7+ population without TemRA cells. The donors were healthy, HIV-negative adults who had no recently reported acute infections or vaccinations. Every donor was a Caucasian adult living in Nashville, Tennessee, USA. After blood collection by leukapheresis, PBMCs were isolated using Ficoll-Histopaque density gradient centrifugation and then cryopreserved in the vapor phase of liquid nitrogen. Analytical flow cytometry was used to check the purity and quantity of each magnetically sorted T cell population. Each sorted fraction had its genomic DNA isolated and then quantified by UV absorbance on a Nanodrop 2000c.

The sample comes from a study of shared clonotypes between healthy human individuals (dated by TCRdb to the early 2020s). Regarding the complete study: Two women and three men aged 18 to 49 years were included in the cohort. For each donor, three plates each were used for CD4 naive and CD4 memory, two plates were used for CD8 naive, and one plate was used for CD8 memory. Blood TCR repertoires of several healthy adults were deeply sequenced to estimate repertoire size and the extent of clonotype sharing between individuals. To increase sequencing depth and limit assay-specific biases, different laboratories used diverse techniques to prepare libraries and sequence TCR repertoires. Each donor's leukapheresis produced roughly between roughly 0.85 and 9.5 billion PBMCs.

TCR CDR3 regions were amplified from genomic DNA by multiplex PCR using the deep immunoSEQ assay. Extracted genomic DNA from each cell subset was distributed evenly across all wells of several immunoSEQ 96-well plates, and each plate was treated as a replicate. For sorted subsets, 150 to 250 ng genomic DNA, equal to 30,000 or so T cell genomes, was loaded into each replicate PCR. Purified libraries were quantified with a Qubit 3.0 fluorometer, sized on a Bioanalyzer 2100, and re-quantified with the KAPA Library Quantification kit. Every immunoSEQ 96-well plate was sequenced on a separate single-read 150-cycle Illumina NextSeq 550 flow cell. In the original analysis: Because only junctional sequences without quality scores were contained in the immunoSEQ output, filtering matching that applied to full-length reads could not be performed. To assign V/J genes and CDR3, sequences were annotated using PyIR, a Python wrapper for IgBLAST v1.9, with IMGT germline references. Reads were filtered out if the reads had weak V/J assignments (E-value above 1e-6), no CDR3, stop codons, out-of-frame junctions, or ambiguous translated residues. A V3J clonotype was defined by an identical inferred V gene, J gene, and CDR3 amino acid sequence. Percentage overlap between repertoires was computed as shared unique clonotypes divided by the size of the smaller repertoire. Repertoire richness was assessed with RTK rarefaction, the Chao1 estimator, and Recon v2.1 estimates of unobserved clonotypes. OLGA was used to compute generation probabilities for all TCRbeta clonotypes that the gDNA method yielded from a handful of donors. As stored in TCRdb, this immuneACCESS dataset retains in-frame rearrangements with V and J assigned. A fraction of the clones does not appear; measured against another copy, unresolved V genes explain less than half of the discrepancy, and the remainder lacks a known reason. D and trimming were read from the DNA, whereas the V and J calls and clone size are those reported in that table. The sample contains some 600,000 clones, 90% to 97% of them found a single time. The top ten hold less than 0.13% of the sample.

The full study reports these points: Compared with non-shared clonotypes, the clonotypes found in all four sorted-subset donors had higher generation probabilities. About 5% of naive CD4, roughly 3.6% of naive CD8, approximately 2.2% of memory CD4, and 0.35% to 0.4% of memory CD8 clonotypes were shared across several donors. Because the study included a small number of donors, the genetic and exposure-history diversity represented was limited. Even with the large sequencing depth, rarefaction of the sorted-subset datasets indicated that sequencing was incomplete. Pairwise subsampling led to the expectation that sequencing depth would affect the degree of clonotype sharing among donors. Larger estimated clonotype richness was generally found for naive subsets than for memory subsets. Sampling was limited to blood, and TCR repertoires in tissue likely differ from TCR repertoires in blood.

The chain is made from TRBV19 and TRBJ2-7; the D element might be TRBD1 or TRBD2, as each aligns at 5 bases. Sample: naive CD8+ T cells sorted from blood. The cell subset or site label, as the study defines it: CD45RA+CCR7+. This sequence originates from a woman younger than 45 in good health. The bases are TGTGCCAGTAGTTTGGGACCTTCCTACGAGCAGTACTTC. This yields the protein CASSLGPSYEQYF. With the rest looked up from the reference TRBV19 and TRBJ2-7 genes rather than sequenced, the full variable domain is DGGITQSPKYLFRKEGQNVTLSCEQNLNHDAMYWYRQDPGQGLRLIYYSQIVNDFQKGDIAEGYSVSREKKESFPLTVTSAQKNPTAFYLCASSLGPSYEQYFGPGTRLTVT.